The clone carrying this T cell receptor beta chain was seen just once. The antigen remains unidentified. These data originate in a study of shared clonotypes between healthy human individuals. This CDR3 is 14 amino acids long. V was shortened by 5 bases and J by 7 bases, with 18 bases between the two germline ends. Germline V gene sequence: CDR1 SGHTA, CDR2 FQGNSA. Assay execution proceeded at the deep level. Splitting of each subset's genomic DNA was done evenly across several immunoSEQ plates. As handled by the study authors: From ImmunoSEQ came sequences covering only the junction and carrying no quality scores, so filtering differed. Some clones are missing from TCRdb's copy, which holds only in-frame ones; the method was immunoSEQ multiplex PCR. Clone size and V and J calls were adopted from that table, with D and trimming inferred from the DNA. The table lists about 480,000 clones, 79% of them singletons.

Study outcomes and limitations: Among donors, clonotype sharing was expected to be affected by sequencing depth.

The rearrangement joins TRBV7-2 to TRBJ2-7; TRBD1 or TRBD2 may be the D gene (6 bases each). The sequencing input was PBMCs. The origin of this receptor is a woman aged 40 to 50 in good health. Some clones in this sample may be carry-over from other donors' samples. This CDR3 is CASSLRWGAREQYF. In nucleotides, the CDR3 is TGTGCCAGCAGCCTCAGATGGGGGGCTCGGGAGCAGTACTTC.